These 9 T cell receptor beta chains were sequenced from one sample in a study of T-cell reconstitution after alpha-beta-depleted transplantation in children. The TCRbeta library incorporated unique molecular identifiers. TCRdb re-called the PCR reads with MiXCR, one entry per CDR3 protein. The table shows fewer than 550,000 distinct CDR3 sequences, with about 10% occurring only once. The sequenced sample was PBMCs, mostly from graft donor cells, obtained 180 days after TCRalphabeta/CD19-depleted stem cell transplant. The source is a female patient aged 2 to 10 who had a stem cell transplant for aplastic anemia, so the T cells may come from the graft donor.

This clonotype has ten or more counts. The genes are TRBV6-2 or TRBV6-3 and TRBJ2-1, with D possibly TRBD1 on 6 matching bases. CDR1 MNHEY and CDR2 SVGEGT come from the germline V gene. Trimming pared 0 bases from V and 0 bases from J, leaving 12 bases between. The CDR3 runs to 17 residues. The CDR3 DNA sequence: TGTGCCAGCAGTTACTCGGGGGCTCCACGCTCCTACAATGAGCAGTTCTTC. Translation gives CASSYSGAPRSYNEQFF.

This clonotype was seen repeatedly, ten times or more. This rearrangement joins TRBV5-1 to TRBJ1-2; D gene ambiguous. V was clipped by 0 bases and J by 1 base, with 7 bases between them. The germline V gene has CDR1 SGHRS and CDR2 YFSETQ. The CDR3 sequence is 14 residues long. The CDR3 sequence is CASSLVSINYGYTF. In DNA, the CDR3 is TGCGCCAGCAGCTTGGTTTCAATTAACTATGGCTACACCTTC.

This clonotype was seen a handful of times. CDR3 protein: CSARNAGTSGRRADTQYF. DNA of the CDR3: TGCAGTGCTAGGAACGCCGGGACTAGCGGGAGAAGGGCAGATACGCAGTATTTT. The rearrangement uses TRBV20-1 and TRBJ2-3, with 14 bases fitting TRBD2. The germline V gene has CDR1 DFQATT and CDR2 SNEGSKA (reference sequence). CDR3 size: 18 residues. The V and J ends lost 3 bases and 4 bases, in that order; junction bases with no gene match: 12.

Ten or more counts support this clonotype. J is TRBJ2-2 and V is TRBV5-1, with 9 bases lining up with TRBD1. The CDR3 contains 18 residues. CDR1 SGHRS and CDR2 YFSETQ come from the germline V gene. V gave up 2 bases and J gave up 5 bases; unmatched junction bases: 13. CDR3: CASSFWSTGGSGTGELFF. CDR3 sequence (DNA): TGCGCCAGCAGCTTCTGGTCCACAGGGGGCTCGGGGACCGGGGAGCTGTTTTTT.

This clonotype has a handful of counts. The rearrangement links TRBV11-3 to TRBJ2-2, with D tentatively TRBD2 (5 bases). Deletions cut 4 bases from V and 4 bases from J, with 16 bases between. The CDR3 loop spans 16 amino acids. Germline V gene data show CDR1 as SGHNT and CDR2 as YENEEA. This CDR3 reads CASSSAGLAGTGELFF. CDR3 in DNA: TGTGCCAGCAGCTCAGCAGGACTTGCTGGCACCGGGGAGCTGTTTTTT.

This clonotype has only a few counts. This rearrangement joins TRBV20-1 to TRBJ1-1; 8 bases fit TRBD1. From germline, CDR1 is DFQATT and CDR2 SNEGSKA (reference sequence). This CDR3 comprises 13 residues. V shed 6 bases and J 6 bases; nucleotides not matched to a gene: 9. The CDR3 sequence is CSAPTRTGPEAFF. Here the CDR3 DNA reads TGCAGTGCCCCCACCCGGACAGGGCCTGAAGCTTTCTTT.

The sample holds many counts of this clonotype. The chain is built from TRBV12-3 or TRBV12-4 and TRBJ2-5, with D unclear. The CDR3 runs to 13 residues. Trimming cost V 3 bases and J 5 bases, with 10 bases left between them. The CDR3 DNA sequence: TGTGCCAGCAGTTTGTGGGTCGCCGAGACCCAGTACTTC. It codes for CASSLWVAETQYF.

This clonotype appeared a few times. The chain employs TRBV12-3 or TRBV12-4 and TRBJ2-1, with 8 bases identical to TRBD2. CDR3 length: 13 amino acids. V gave up 6 bases and J gave up 10 bases; unmatched junction bases: 8. CDR3 DNA: TGTGCCAGCAGGGGACTAGATTTTGGAGAGCAGTTCTTC. Protein: CASRGLDFGEQFF.

This clonotype was found a few times. V gene TRBV20-1 combines with J gene TRBJ2-1; 15 nucleotides line up with TRBD2. Losses at the gene ends were 6 bases for V and 3 bases for J; bases not matched to a gene: 9. The CDR3 runs to 17 residues. Germline values: CDR1 DFQATT, CDR2 SNEGSKA (reference sequence). This chain's CDR3 is CSAPRTSGGALYNEQFF. CDR3 DNA: TGCAGTGCCCCGAGGACTAGCGGGGGGGCCCTCTACAATGAGCAGTTCTTC.